These 15 T cell receptor beta chains share one sample of origin, sequenced in a study of blood T cell repertoires in COVID-19. TCRdb's table, derived via immunoSEQ multiplex PCR, lists solely in-frame clones and lacks some. Found here are some 290,000 clones, 85% to 90% of them singletons; the top ten hold about 3.6%. The source material was peripheral blood. These receptors originate from a man aged 18 to 29 with active or convalescent COVID-19.

The chain has TRBV6-5 and TRBJ1-2; D gene uncertain. With 6 bases removed from V and 7 bases from J, the gap between germline ends came to 18 bases. Germline-derived CDR1 and CDR2 are MNHEY and SVGAGI. The CDR3 covers 14 residues. The CDR3 DNA reads as TGTGCCAGCAGGCCCCTACGAGGCGGATCTGGCTACACCTTC. As protein: CASRPLRGGSGYTF.

This chain connects TRBV18 to TRBJ1-2; unclear D gene. The V end lost 6 bases, the J end lost 0 bases, and 11 bases lay between the germline ends. The CDR3 contains 14 residues. Germline V gene lookup returns CDR1 KGHSH and CDR2 LQKENI. The CDR3 region has the DNA TGTGCCAGCTCCTTTGGAGAACCTAACTATGGCTACACCTTC. Translated, it gives CASSFGEPNYGYTF.

The gene calls are TRBV9 and TRBJ2-2, with D tentatively TRBD1 (5 bases). The CDR3 consists of 14 residues. Germline V CDR1 and CDR2: SGDLS, YYNGEE. The V end was cut by 4 bases, the J end by 3 bases, with 10 bases between. The CDR3 loop reads CASSPDSHTGELFF. In DNA, the CDR3 is TGTGCCAGCAGCCCAGACAGCCACACCGGGGAGCTGTTTTTT.

The chain links TRBV6-2 or TRBV6-3 to TRBJ2-1; 9 positions agree with TRBD2. V was pared by 7 bases and J by 9 bases, with 10 bases of the junction left unmatched. Germline V gene lookup returns CDR1 MNHEY and CDR2 SVGEGT. CDR3 size: 14 residues. In nucleotides, the CDR3 is TGTGCCAGCAACCCTAGCGGGATTTTGGGTGAGCAGTTCTTC. It yields the protein CASNPSGILGEQFF.

CDR3 in DNA: TGTGCCAGCAGTTCGACAGGGGGGCACTATGGCTACACCTTC. Translation: CASSSTGGHYGYTF. V usage is TRBV6-2 or TRBV6-3 and J usage is TRBJ1-2; 9 bases match TRBD1. CDR1 is MNHEY and CDR2 is SVGEGT in the germline V gene. V gave up 4 bases and J gave up 3 bases; unmatched junction bases: 3. The CDR3 is 14 amino acids.

The CDR3 protein is CASSPRGGRNTEAFF. DNA of the CDR3: TGTGCCAGCAGCCCGAGAGGCGGGAGGAACACTGAAGCTTTCTTT. V and J are TRBV5-8 and TRBJ1-1; D is uncertain. The V and J ends lost 4 bases and 1 base respectively, with 14 bases between them. This CDR3 region has 15 residues. Germline V gives CDR1 SGHTS, CDR2 YDEGEE.

The chain has TRBV5-4 and TRBJ2-5; 11 nucleotides align to TRBD2. Trimming removed 2 bases from V and 4 bases from J; junction bases left unmatched: 4. The CDR3 loop spans 15 amino acids. Germline V gene lookup returns CDR1 SGHNT and CDR2 YYREEE (reference sequence). CDR3 bases: TGTGCCAGCAGCTTCGGTAGCGGGGGGGCAGAGACCCAGTACTTC. This encodes CASSFGSGGAETQYF.

CDR3: CASSAEGNTEAFF. The CDR3 region has the DNA TGTGCCAGCAGCGCGGAGGGGAACACTGAAGCTTTCTTT. The gene calls are TRBV2 and TRBJ1-1; D not certain. The V end lost 6 bases, the J end lost 1 base, and 9 bases lay between the germline ends. Germline lookup yields CDR1 SNHLY and CDR2 FYNNEI. The CDR3 extends over 13 amino acids.

This rearrangement joins TRBV9 to TRBJ1-1; 7 nucleotides align to TRBD1. The CDR3 has 14 amino acids. Per germline, CDR1 SGDLS and CDR2 YYNGEE. The junction had 10 bases not matched to a gene; V was cut back by 8 bases and J by 3 bases. The CDR3 DNA reads as TGTGCCAGTTCATTTACAGGGGAAGACACTGAAGCTTTCTTT. Amino acid sequence: CASSFTGEDTEAFF.

This clone appeared many times. The chain is built from TRBV19 and TRBJ1-3, with D perhaps matching TRBD1 (5 bases). V shed 9 bases and J shed 0 bases, with 9 bases lying between them. Germline loops: CDR1 LNHDA, CDR2 SQIVND (reference sequence). The CDR3 sequence is 13 residues long. CDR3 DNA: TGTGCCAGGAACAGGACCTCTGGAAACACCATATATTTT. Its protein product is CARNRTSGNTIYF.

A few counts support this clone. The V call is TRBV6-1, the J call TRBJ2-5, with TRBD2 identical over 7 bases. The junction had 5 bases not matched to a gene; V was cut back by 0 bases and J by 7 bases. This CDR3 contains 14 residues. Per the germline V gene, CDR1 is MNHNS and CDR2 is SASEGT. CDR3 amino acids: CASSEASGGVTQYF. CDR3 coding DNA: TGTGCCAGCAGTGAAGCTTCGGGGGGAGTGACCCAGTACTTC.

This clone was seen a handful of times. The chain joins TRBV19 to TRBJ2-3, with D maybe TRBD1 (6 bases). The CDR3 loop spans 13 amino acids. Germline assignment: CDR1 LNHDA and CDR2 SQIVND (reference sequence). The germline V and J ends were trimmed by 6 bases and 2 bases, with 9 bases remaining between them. The CDR3 here is CASSDRPTDTQYF. The DNA of the CDR3 is TGTGCCAGTAGCGACAGGCCCACAGATACGCAGTATTTT. Filled out from reference TRBV19 and TRBJ2-3, the complete variable domain reads DGGITQSPKYLFRKEGQNVTLSCEQNLNHDAMYWYRQDPGQGLRLIYYSQIVNDFQKGDIAEGYSVSREKKESFPLTVTSAQKNPTAFYLCASSDRPTDTQYFGPGTRLTVL.

The V call is TRBV24-1, the J call TRBJ1-2; 8 bases map to TRBD1. The CDR3 contains 15 residues. J was trimmed by 8 bases and V by 3 bases; bases with no gene match: 10. Per germline, CDR1 KGHDR and CDR2 SFDVKD. The CDR3 is CATSDPGQALYGYTF. As DNA, the CDR3 is TGTGCCACCAGTGATCCGGGACAGGCACTTTACGGCTACACCTTC.

The genes are TRBV30 and TRBJ2-7; TRBD2 aligns across 7 bases. The germline CDR1 and CDR2 sequences are GTSNPN and SVGIG (reference sequence). The V segment lost 0 bases and the J segment 5 bases; nucleotides outside the gene matches: 10. The length of the CDR3 is 15 residues. CDR3 amino acids: CAWSVGLGGLHEQYF. The CDR3 DNA sequence: TGTGCCTGGAGTGTCGGACTAGGCGGTCTCCACGAGCAGTACTTC.

In this sample, this clone turned up a few times. The rearrangement uses TRBV6-5 and TRBJ1-2; TRBD1 matches 10 bases. Germline CDR1 reads MNHEY; CDR2 reads SVGAGI. V was pared by 0 bases and J by 8 bases, with 6 bases of the junction left unmatched. This CDR3 comprises 15 residues. CDR3 nucleotide sequence: TGTGCCAGCAGTTACTCCGGACAGGGGGTGCAGGGCTACACCTTC. Encoded protein: CASSYSGQGVQGYTF.